This TCR beta chain comes out of a study of breast tumors, draining lymph nodes, adjacent tissues. Concerning this clonotype: The antigen is undetermined.

Samples came from axillary lymph nodes draining the breast cancer. The germline V gene encodes CDR1 MNHEY and CDR2 SVGEGT. Deletions cut 1 base from V and 4 bases from J, with 7 bases between. This CDR3 comprises 14 residues. TCRdb independently ran MiXCR on the multiplex PCR reads; one entry per CDR3 protein. Of 200,000 to 300,000 distinct CDR3 sequences listed, about 33% are singletons. Broader study findings: Luminal-like breast cancer showed significantly greater tumor-nontumor repertoire similarity than basal-like breast cancer did. Compared with lymph nodes, tumors were less diverse; compared with nontumor tissue, more. The data were judged consistent with most tumor T cells coming from lymph node and expanding in tumor. Tumor T cell lymph node origin was a supported hypothesis, not proven.

Specimen: axillary lymph node tissue. The sequence was collected from a female donor with breast cancer. Some clones in this sample may be carry-over from other donors' samples. This chain uses TRBV6-2 or TRBV6-3 with TRBJ2-2, with a weak D call TRBD2 (5 bases). The CDR3: CASSYFAGTGELFF. The CDR3 DNA follows: TGTGCCAGCAGTTACTTCGCGGGCACCGGGGAGCTGTTTTTT.